This TCR beta chain was captured by sequencing in a study of cytomegalovirus exposure and HLA in healthy donors. About this clone: What it binds is not known.

A multiplex PCR was run with 60 Vbeta primers and 13 Jbeta primers. Sequenced by immunoSEQ multiplex PCR; TCRdb stores in-frame clones only, minus some. This table holds approximately 100,000 clones, about 80% found once. Study-wide findings and caveats: Earlier analysis looked at TCR beta V segments, and most were productive about 87% or about 30% of the time.

CDR3 size: 14 residues. The germline V gene encodes CDR1 ENHRY and CDR2 SYGVKD. The trim removed 6 bases at V and 1 base at J, leaving 3 bases unmatched. The donors were healthy bone marrow donors. Sequenced material: PBMCs. The receptor's source is a female donor in good health and CMV-seropositive. V gene TRBV10-3 combines with J gene TRBJ2-7, with 10 nucleotides matching TRBD1. DNA of the CDR3: TGTGCCATCAGCCGGGACAGGGGATCCTACGAGCAGTACTTC. It specifies CAISRDRGSYEQYF.